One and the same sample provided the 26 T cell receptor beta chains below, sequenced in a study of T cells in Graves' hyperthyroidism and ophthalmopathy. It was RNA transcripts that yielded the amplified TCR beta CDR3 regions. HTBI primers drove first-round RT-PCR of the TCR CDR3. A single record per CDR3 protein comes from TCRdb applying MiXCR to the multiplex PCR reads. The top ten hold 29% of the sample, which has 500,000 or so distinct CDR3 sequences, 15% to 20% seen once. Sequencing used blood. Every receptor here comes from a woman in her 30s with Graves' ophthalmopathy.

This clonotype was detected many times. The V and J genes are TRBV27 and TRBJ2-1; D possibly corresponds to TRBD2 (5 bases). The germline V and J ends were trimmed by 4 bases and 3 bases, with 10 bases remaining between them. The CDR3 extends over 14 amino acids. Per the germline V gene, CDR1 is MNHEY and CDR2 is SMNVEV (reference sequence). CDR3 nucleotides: TGTGCCAGCAGTTGGCAAGCGGACTACAATGAGCAGTTCTTC. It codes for CASSWQADYNEQFF.

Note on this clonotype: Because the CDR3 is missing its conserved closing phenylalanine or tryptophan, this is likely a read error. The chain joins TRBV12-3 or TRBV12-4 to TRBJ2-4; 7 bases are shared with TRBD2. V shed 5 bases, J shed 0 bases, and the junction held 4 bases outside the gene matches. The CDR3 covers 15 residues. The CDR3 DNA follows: TGTGCCAGCAGTAGCGGGATACTAGCCAAAAACATTCAGTACCTC. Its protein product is CASSSGILAKNIQYL.

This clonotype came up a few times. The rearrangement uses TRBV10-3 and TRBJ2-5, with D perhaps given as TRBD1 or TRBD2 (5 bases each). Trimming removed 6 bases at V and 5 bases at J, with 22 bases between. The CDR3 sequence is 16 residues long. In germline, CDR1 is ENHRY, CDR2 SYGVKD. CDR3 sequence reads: CAISDPIGAPTETQYF. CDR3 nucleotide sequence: TGTGCCATCAGCGATCCGATCGGGGCACCGACGGAGACCCAGTACTTC.

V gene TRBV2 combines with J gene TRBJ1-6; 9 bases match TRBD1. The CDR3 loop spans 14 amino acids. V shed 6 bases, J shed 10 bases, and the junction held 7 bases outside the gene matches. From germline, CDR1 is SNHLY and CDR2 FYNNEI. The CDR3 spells CASSWGQGWSPLHF. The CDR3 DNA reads TGTGCCAGCAGCTGGGGACAGGGATGGTCACCCCTCCACTTT.

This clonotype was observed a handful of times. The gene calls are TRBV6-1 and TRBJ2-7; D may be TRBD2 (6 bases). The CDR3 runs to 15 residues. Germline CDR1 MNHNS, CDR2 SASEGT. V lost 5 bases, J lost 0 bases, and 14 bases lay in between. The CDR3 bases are TGTGCCAGCAGTTATGGAGGGCTGATCTCCTACGAGCAGTACTTC. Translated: CASSYGGLISYEQYF.

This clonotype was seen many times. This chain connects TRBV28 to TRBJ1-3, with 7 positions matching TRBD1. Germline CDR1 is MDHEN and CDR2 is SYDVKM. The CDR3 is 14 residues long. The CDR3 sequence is CVTGQAFSGNTIYF. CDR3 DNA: TGTGTTACCGGACAGGCCTTCTCTGGAAACACCATATATTTT.

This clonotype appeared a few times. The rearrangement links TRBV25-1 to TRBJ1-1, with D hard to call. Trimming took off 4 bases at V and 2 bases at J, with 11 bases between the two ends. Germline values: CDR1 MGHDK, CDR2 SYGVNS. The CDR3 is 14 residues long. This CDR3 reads CASSGSGENTEAFF. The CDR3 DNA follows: TGTGCCAGCAGTGGGTCCGGGGAAAACACTGAAGCTTTCTTT.

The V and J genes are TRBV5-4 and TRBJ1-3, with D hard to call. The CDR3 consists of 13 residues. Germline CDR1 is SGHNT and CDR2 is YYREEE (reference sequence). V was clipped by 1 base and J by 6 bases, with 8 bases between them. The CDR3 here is CASSLSSINTIYF. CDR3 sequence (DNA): TGTGCCAGCAGCTTGTCATCCATAAACACCATATATTTT.

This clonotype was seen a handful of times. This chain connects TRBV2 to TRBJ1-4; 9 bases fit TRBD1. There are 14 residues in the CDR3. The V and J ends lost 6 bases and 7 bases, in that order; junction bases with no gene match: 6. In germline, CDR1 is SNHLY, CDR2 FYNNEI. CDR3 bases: TGTGCCAGCAGAAACGGGACAGGGCGTGAAAAACTGTTTTTT. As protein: CASRNGTGREKLFF.

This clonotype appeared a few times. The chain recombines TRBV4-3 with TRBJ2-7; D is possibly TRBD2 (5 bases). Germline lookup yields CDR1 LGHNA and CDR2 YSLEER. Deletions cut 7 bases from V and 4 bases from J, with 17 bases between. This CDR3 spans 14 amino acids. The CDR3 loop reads CASTLEVGSYEQYF. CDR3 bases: TGCGCCAGCACGCTGGAGGTGGGATCTTACGAGCAGTACTTC.

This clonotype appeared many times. The CDR3 protein is CASSRTGVGADTQYF. CDR3 coding DNA: TGTGCCAGCAGCCGGACTGGGGTAGGCGCAGATACGCAGTATTTT. The chain has TRBV11-2 and TRBJ2-3, with TRBD2 as a possible D gene (5 bases). The germline V gene has CDR1 SGHAT and CDR2 FQNNGV. The CDR3 extends over 15 amino acids. Trimming stripped 5 bases from V and 4 bases from J, with 16 bases between.

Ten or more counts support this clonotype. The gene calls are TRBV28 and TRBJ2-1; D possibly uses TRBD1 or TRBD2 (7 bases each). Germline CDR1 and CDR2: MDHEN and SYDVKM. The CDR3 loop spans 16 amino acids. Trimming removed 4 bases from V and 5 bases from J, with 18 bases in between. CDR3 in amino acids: CASSSLSTGTNNEQFF. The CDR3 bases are TGTGCCAGCAGTTCACTCTCGACAGGGACTAACAATGAGCAGTTCTTC. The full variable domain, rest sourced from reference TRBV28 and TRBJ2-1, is DVKVTQSSRYLVKRTGEKVFLECVQDMDHENMFWYRQDPGLGLRLIYFSYDVKMKEKGDIPEGYSVSREKKERFSLILESASTNQTSMYLCASSSLSTGTNNEQFFGPGTRLTVL.

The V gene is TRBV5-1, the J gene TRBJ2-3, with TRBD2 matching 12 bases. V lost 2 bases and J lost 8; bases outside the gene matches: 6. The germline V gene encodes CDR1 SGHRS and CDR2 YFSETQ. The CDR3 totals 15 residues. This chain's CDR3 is CASSLVTSGSGTQYF. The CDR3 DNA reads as TGCGCCAGCAGCTTAGTGACTAGCGGGAGTGGTACGCAGTATTTT.

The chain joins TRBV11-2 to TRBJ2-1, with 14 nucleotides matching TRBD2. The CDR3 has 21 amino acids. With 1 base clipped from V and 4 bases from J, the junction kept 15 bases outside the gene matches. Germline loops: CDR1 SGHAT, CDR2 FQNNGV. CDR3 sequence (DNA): TGTGCCAGCAGCTTAGGTTATATTGAGACTAGCGGGAGGGCGGGATACAATGAGCAGTTCTTC. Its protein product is CASSLGYIETSGRAGYNEQFF.

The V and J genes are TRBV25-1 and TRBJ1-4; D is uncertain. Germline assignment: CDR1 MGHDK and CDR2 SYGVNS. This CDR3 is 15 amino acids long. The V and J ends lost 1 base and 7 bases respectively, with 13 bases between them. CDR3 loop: CASSEFRGWGEKLFF. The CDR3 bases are TGTGCCAGCAGTGAATTTAGAGGGTGGGGTGAAAAACTGTTTTTT.

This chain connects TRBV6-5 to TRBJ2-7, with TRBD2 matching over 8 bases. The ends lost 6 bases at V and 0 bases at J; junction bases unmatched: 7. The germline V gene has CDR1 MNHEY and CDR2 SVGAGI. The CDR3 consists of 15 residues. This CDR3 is CASRPAGTSSYEQYF. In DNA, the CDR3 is TGTGCCAGCAGGCCTGCCGGGACTAGCTCCTACGAGCAGTACTTC.

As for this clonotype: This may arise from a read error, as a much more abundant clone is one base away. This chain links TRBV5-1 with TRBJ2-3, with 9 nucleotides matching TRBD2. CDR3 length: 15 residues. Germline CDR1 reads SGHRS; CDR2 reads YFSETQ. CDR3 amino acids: CTSSRGRDVTGTQYF. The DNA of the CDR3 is TGCACCAGCAGCCGCGGGAGGGACGTCACAGGTACGCAGTATTTT.

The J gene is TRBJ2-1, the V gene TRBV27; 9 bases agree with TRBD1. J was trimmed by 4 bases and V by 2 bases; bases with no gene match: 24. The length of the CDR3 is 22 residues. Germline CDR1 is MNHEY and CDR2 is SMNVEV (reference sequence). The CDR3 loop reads CASSLAGLGGSRSGTGYNEQFF. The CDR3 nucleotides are TGTGCCAGCAGTTTAGCCGGATTGGGGGGTTCACGTTCCGGGACAGGGTACAATGAGCAGTTCTTC.

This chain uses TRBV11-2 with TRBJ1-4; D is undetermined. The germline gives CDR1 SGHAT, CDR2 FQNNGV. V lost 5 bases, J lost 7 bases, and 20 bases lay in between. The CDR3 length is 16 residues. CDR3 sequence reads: CASSQLAGSRVEKLFF. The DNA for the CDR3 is TGTGCCAGCAGCCAACTTGCTGGGAGTAGAGTTGAAAAACTGTTTTTT. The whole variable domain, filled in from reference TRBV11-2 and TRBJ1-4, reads EAGVAQSPRYKIIEKRQSVAFWCNPISGHATLYWYQQILGQGPKLLIQFQNNGVVDDSQLPKDRFSAERLKGVDSTLKIQPAKLEDSAVYLCASSQLAGSRVEKLFFGSGTQLSVL.

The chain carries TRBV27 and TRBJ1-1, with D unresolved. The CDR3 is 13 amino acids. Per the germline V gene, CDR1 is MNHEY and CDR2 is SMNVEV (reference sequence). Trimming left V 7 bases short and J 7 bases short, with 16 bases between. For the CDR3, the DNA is TGTGCCAGCACCTCACGGGGTTCCCTTGAAGCTTTCTTT. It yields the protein CASTSRGSLEAFF.

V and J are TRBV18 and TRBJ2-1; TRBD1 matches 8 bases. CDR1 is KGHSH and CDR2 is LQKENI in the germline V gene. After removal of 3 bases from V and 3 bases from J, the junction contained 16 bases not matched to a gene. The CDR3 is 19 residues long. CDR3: CASSPTWDRTSLRYNEQFF. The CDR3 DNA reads TGTGCCAGCTCACCTACATGGGACAGGACCTCCTTACGCTACAATGAGCAGTTCTTC.

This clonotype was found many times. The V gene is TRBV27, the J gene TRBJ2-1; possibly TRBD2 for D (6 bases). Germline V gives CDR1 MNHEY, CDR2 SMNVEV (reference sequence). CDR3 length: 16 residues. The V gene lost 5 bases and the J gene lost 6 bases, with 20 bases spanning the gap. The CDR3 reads CASSHSAAGPGNEQFF. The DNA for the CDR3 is TGTGCCAGCAGTCACTCCGCGGCGGGACCGGGCAATGAGCAGTTCTTC.

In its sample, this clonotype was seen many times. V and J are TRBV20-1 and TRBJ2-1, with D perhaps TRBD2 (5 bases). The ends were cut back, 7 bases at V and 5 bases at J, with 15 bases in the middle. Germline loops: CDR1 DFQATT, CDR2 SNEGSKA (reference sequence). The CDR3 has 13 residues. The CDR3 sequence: CSGLEDIHNEQFF. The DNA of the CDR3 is TGCAGTGGCCTGGAGGATATCCACAATGAGCAGTTCTTC.

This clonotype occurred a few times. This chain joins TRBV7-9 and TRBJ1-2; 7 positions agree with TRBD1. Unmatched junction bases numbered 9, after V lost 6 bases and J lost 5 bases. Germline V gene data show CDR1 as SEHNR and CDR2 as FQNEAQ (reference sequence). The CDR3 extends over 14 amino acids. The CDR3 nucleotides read TGTGCCAGCAGTCTAACAGGGGACGTATATGGCTACACCTTC. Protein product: CASSLTGDVYGYTF.

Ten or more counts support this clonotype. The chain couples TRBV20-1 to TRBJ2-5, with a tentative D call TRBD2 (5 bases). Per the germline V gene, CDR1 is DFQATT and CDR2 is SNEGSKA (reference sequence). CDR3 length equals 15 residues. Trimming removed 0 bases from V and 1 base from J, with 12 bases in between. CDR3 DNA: TGCAGTGCTAGAGATACTCAGCGGATCCAAGAGACCCAGTACTTC. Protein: CSARDTQRIQETQYF.

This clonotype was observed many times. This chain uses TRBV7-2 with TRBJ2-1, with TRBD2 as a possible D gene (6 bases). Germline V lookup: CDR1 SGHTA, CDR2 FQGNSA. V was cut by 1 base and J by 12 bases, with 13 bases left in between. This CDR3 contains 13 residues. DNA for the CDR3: TGTGCCAGCAGCTTAGGGAGGACTATAGGGCAGTTCTTC. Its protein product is CASSLGRTIGQFF.